Each of the 4 T cell receptor beta chains below was sequenced from the same sample in a study of blood T cell repertoires in COVID-19. Profiling relied on immunoSEQ multiplex PCR, and the TCRdb table lists in-frame clones only, not all of them. In the table there are over 150,000 clones, about 87% of which are singletons. What was sequenced was peripheral blood. These receptors came from a woman aged 70 to 79 with COVID-19, enrolled during active disease.

The DNA for the CDR3 is TGTGCCAGCAGAACAAACAGGGGAGCCAGCTCACCCCTCCACTTT. This sequence encodes CASRTNRGASSPLHF. The rearrangement uses TRBV6-5 and TRBJ1-6; 7 bases fit TRBD1. This CDR3 has 15 amino acids. The germline CDR1 and CDR2 sequences are MNHEY and SVGAGI. The V gene end was trimmed by 6 bases and the J gene end by 10 bases; junction bases not matched to a gene: 12.

This chain uses TRBV3-1 (or the pseudogene TRBV3-2) with TRBJ1-2; maybe TRBD1 (6 bases). The CDR3 loop spans 19 amino acids. Germline V gene sequence: CDR1 LGHDT, CDR2 YNNKEL (reference sequence). The V and J ends lost 2 bases and 2 bases respectively, with 24 bases between them. The CDR3 loop is CASSQTVEGGRGRNYGYTF. CDR3 DNA: TGTGCCAGCAGCCAAACCGTGGAGGGGGGGCGCGGGAGAAACTATGGCTACACCTTC.

The chain recombines TRBV5-1 with TRBJ2-1; the D gene is possibly TRBD2 (5 bases). V gave up 3 bases and J gave up 4 bases, with 11 bases separating them. Per the germline V gene, CDR1 is SGHRS and CDR2 is YFSETQ. This CDR3 has 14 amino acids. The CDR3 DNA reads as TGCGCCAGCAGCTATTCCGGGGATTACAATGAGCAGTTCTTC. Amino acids: CASSYSGDYNEQFF.

This sequence joins TRBV18 and TRBJ2-6, with D perhaps TRBD2 (7 bases). CDR1 is KGHSH, CDR2 LQKENI, per germline. The V end was cut by 3 bases, the J end by 7 bases, with 16 bases between. This CDR3 has 16 residues. The CDR3 reads CASSPLGGPNANVLTF. CDR3 in DNA: TGTGCCAGCTCACCGTTGGGGGGGCCTAACGCCAACGTCCTGACTTTC.